Below, 31 T cell receptor beta chains from the same sample are listed, as sequenced in a study of human T cells and chemical hapten exposure. TCRdb ran MiXCR on the RACE reads and lists one entry per CDR3 protein. The sample lists roughly 34,000 distinct CDR3 sequences, more than 6% occurring once. Sample time point: patch test 1, 2 weeks after DPC sensitization. Sample treatment: therapeutic diphenylcyclopropenone sensitization with weekly scalp DPC. Sequencing started from total RNA isolated from unfractionated whole blood. Sequences were derived from whole blood, sampled in connection with sensitization to the hapten diphenylcyclopropenone (DPC). All receptors derive from a woman aged 25 to 39 with alopecia areata. Some clones in this sample may be carry-over from other donors' samples.

This clonotype was seen only a few times. This rearrangement joins TRBV14 to TRBJ2-7; TRBD1 is a possible D gene (7 bases). The germline V and J ends were trimmed by 0 bases and 3 bases, with 9 bases remaining between them. The CDR3 extends over 14 amino acids. Germline values: CDR1 SGHDN, CDR2 FVKESK. CDR3 amino acids: CASSQDQGGYEQYF. The CDR3 DNA reads TGTGCCAGCAGCCAAGACCAGGGGGGCTACGAGCAGTACTTC.

This chain joins TRBV6-2 or TRBV6-3 and TRBJ1-1; D gene uncertain. V lost 3 bases, J lost 10 bases, and 15 bases lay in between. Germline V gene data show CDR1 as MNHEY and CDR2 as SVGEGT. The CDR3 runs to 13 residues. CDR3 sequence reads: CASSYTRDFSAFF. The DNA of the CDR3 is TGTGCCAGCAGTTATACGAGAGACTTTTCAGCTTTCTTT.

The CDR3, as DNA: TGTGCCTGGAGTAAGCCGGCGACCGGCTACACCTTC. Its translation: CAWSKPATGYTF. The chain couples TRBV30 to TRBJ1-2; D is ambiguous. CDR1 is GTSNPN and CDR2 is SVGIG in the germline V gene (reference sequence). The V end lost 2 bases, the J end lost 8 bases, and 12 bases lay between the germline ends. The CDR3 covers 12 residues.

This rearrangement joins TRBV5-1 to TRBJ2-7; D is undetermined. Trimming removed 0 bases at V and 6 bases at J, with 13 bases between. Germline loops: CDR1 SGHRS, CDR2 YFSETQ. The CDR3 runs 14 residues. The CDR3 DNA reads TGCGCCAGCAGCTTGGACGGGCAGACCCTCGAGCAGTACTTC. Residues: CASSLDGQTLEQYF.

This clonotype was recorded a few times. The chain has TRBV5-4 and TRBJ2-7, with D perhaps being TRBD1 or TRBD2 (5 bases each). The CDR3 spans 16 residues. CDR1 is SGHNT and CDR2 is YYREEE in the germline V gene (reference sequence). The V gene lost 6 bases and the J gene lost 2 bases, with 21 bases spanning the gap. CDR3 protein: CASTPAPPGRAYEQYF. The CDR3 region has the DNA TGTGCCAGCACCCCTGCCCCACCGGGACGGGCCTACGAGCAGTACTTC. Complete variable domain (other parts from reference TRBV5-4 and TRBJ2-7): ETGVTQSPTHLIKTRGQQVTLRCSSQSGHNTVSWYQQALGQGPQFIFQYYREEENGRGNFPPRFSGLQFPNYSSELNVNALELDDSALYLCASTPAPPGRAYEQYFGPGTRLTVT.

The V and J genes are TRBV12-3 or TRBV12-4 and TRBJ1-1; no definite D call. V gave up 6 bases and J gave up 1 base, with 12 bases separating them. The CDR3 runs to 14 residues. The CDR3 DNA reads as TGTGCCAGCAGAGGCGGAACCTCGAACACTGAAGCTTTCTTT. Protein product: CASRGGTSNTEAFF.

This clonotype was counted between two and nine times. The genes are TRBV20-1 and TRBJ1-2, with unresolved D. The CDR3 extends over 10 amino acids. V was pared by 1 base and J by 12 bases, with 9 bases between. Germline-derived CDR1 and CDR2 are DFQATT and SNEGSKA (reference sequence). CDR3 sequence (DNA): TGCAGTGCTAGAGTCACGGGAGACACCTTC. Translating gives CSARVTGDTF.

This clonotype was seen repeatedly, ten times or more. V gene TRBV20-1 combines with J gene TRBJ2-6, with unresolved D. Trimming pared 0 bases from V and 2 bases from J, leaving 11 bases between. The CDR3 contains 16 residues. Germline V gene data show CDR1 as DFQATT and CDR2 as SNEGSKA (reference sequence). The CDR3 here is CSARDGQVAGANVLTF. CDR3 in DNA: TGCAGTGCTAGAGATGGCCAGGTTGCTGGGGCCAACGTCCTGACTTTC.

This clonotype was detected a few times. This chain links TRBV3-1 with TRBJ2-6; 8 bases agree with TRBD1. There are 18 residues in the CDR3. With 2 bases clipped from V and 2 bases from J, the junction kept 8 bases outside the gene matches. Germline V CDR1 and CDR2: LGHDT, YNNKEL (reference sequence). As DNA, the CDR3 is TGTGCCAGCAGCCAACTAGGACAGGGCTTTCCTGGGGCCAACGTCCTGACTTTC. Residues: CASSQLGQGFPGANVLTF. Full variable domain (missing parts from reference TRBV3-1 and TRBJ2-6): DTAVSQTPKYLVTQMGNDKSIKCEQNLGHDTMYWYKQDSKKFLKIMFSYNNKELIINETVPNRFSPKSPDKAHLNLHINSLELGDSAVYFCASSQLGQGFPGANVLTFGAGSRLTVL.

This clonotype showed up many times. The chain combines TRBV5-1 with TRBJ2-6; TRBD2 might be the D (5 bases). Trimming took off 4 bases at V and 2 bases at J, with 13 bases between the two ends. The germline CDR1 and CDR2 sequences are SGHRS and YFSETQ. The CDR3 is 16 amino acids. This CDR3 is CASSERGVAGANVLTF. The CDR3 region has the DNA TGCGCCAGCAGCGAACGGGGTGTTGCTGGGGCCAACGTCCTGACTTTC.

This clonotype was seen more than once but under ten times. The chain joins TRBV6-2 or TRBV6-3 to TRBJ2-7; D may be TRBD2 (5 bases). Germline V lookup: CDR1 MNHEY, CDR2 SVGEGT. The CDR3 has 12 residues. Deletions cut 7 bases from V and 6 bases from J, with 13 bases between. The CDR3 nucleotides read TGTGCCAGCAACATTGCCCGGGGCGAGCAGTACTTC. Its translation is CASNIARGEQYF.

This clonotype showed up just once. The CDR3 end shows no conserved phenylalanine or tryptophan, and so a read error is likely. The CDR3 spells CATRTDNTGELFL. DNA of the CDR3: TGTGCCACCCGGACTGATAACACCGGGGAGCTGTTTTTA. The V call is TRBV2, the J call TRBJ2-2, with D perhaps TRBD2 (5 bases). From germline, CDR1 is SNHLY and CDR2 FYNNEI. CDR3 length: 13 amino acids. With 10 bases removed from V and 2 bases from J, the gap between germline ends came to 11 bases.

This sequence joins TRBV5-6 and TRBJ2-1; possible D gene TRBD1, 6 bases. CDR3 length: 16 amino acids. V was cut by 4 bases and J by 0 bases, with 14 bases left in between. Germline assignment: CDR1 SGHDT and CDR2 YYEEEE. This CDR3 reads CASSKTGLSSYNEQFF. The CDR3 nucleotides read TGTGCCAGCAGCAAGACAGGCCTAAGCTCCTACAATGAGCAGTTCTTC.

This clonotype was counted only a few times. V gene TRBV20-1 combines with J gene TRBJ2-3; either TRBD1 or TRBD2 may fit D (5 bases each). Germline values: CDR1 DFQATT, CDR2 SNEGSKA (reference sequence). The length of the CDR3 is 17 residues. V lost 0 bases to trimming and J lost 5 bases, with 21 bases between them. CDR3 sequence: CSARDLQAGTAEDTQYF. The CDR3 DNA follows: TGCAGTGCTAGAGATCTCCAGGCAGGGACGGCGGAAGATACGCAGTATTTT.

This rearrangement joins TRBV7-2 to TRBJ2-5; D unresolved. Trimming pared 1 base from V and 0 bases from J, leaving 15 bases between. There are 17 residues in the CDR3. Germline CDR1 is SGHTA and CDR2 is FQGNSA. The CDR3 coding sequence is TGTGCCAGCAGCTTAGTTAGAAATGCCCCGTACCAAGAGACCCAGTACTTC. Its protein product is CASSLVRNAPYQETQYF. Drawing the rest from reference TRBV7-2 and TRBJ2-5, the complete variable domain is GAGVSQSPSNKVTEKGKDVELRCDPISGHTALYWYRQSLGQGLEFLIYFQGNSAPDKSGLPSDRFSAERTGGSVSTLTIQRTQQEDSAVYLCASSLVRNAPYQETQYFGPGTRLLVL.

At least ten counts were recorded for this clonotype. V usage is TRBV5-1 and J usage is TRBJ2-1; no clear D gene. Germline V gene data show CDR1 as SGHRS and CDR2 as YFSETQ. Trimming shortened V by 2 bases and J by 0 bases, and 6 bases separated the two germline ends. This CDR3 comprises 14 residues. The CDR3 nucleotides read TGCGCCAGCAGCTTCCAGTCCTCCTACAATGAGCAGTTCTTC. Encoded protein: CASSFQSSYNEQFF.

The rearrangement uses TRBV12-3 or TRBV12-4 and TRBJ2-5; the D is unclear. V was pared by 3 bases and J by 6 bases, with 14 bases between. CDR3 length equals 14 residues. DNA for the CDR3: TGTGCCAGCAGTTTGGGTCCACAGACGAAGACCCAGTACTTC. Translated, it gives CASSLGPQTKTQYF.

This clonotype was recorded a few times. This chain joins TRBV7-9 and TRBJ2-1; unclear D gene. Trimming left V 3 bases short and J 10 bases short, with 7 bases between. CDR1 is SEHNR and CDR2 is FQNEAQ in the germline V gene (reference sequence). The CDR3 covers 11 residues. The CDR3 sequence: CASSFVEEQFF. For the CDR3, the DNA is TGTGCCAGCAGCTTCGTCGAGGAGCAGTTCTTC. Full variable domain (outside the CDR3, taken from reference TRBV7-9 and TRBJ2-1): DTGVSQNPRHKITKRGQNVTFRCDPISEHNRLYWYRQTLGQGPEFLTYFQNEAQLEKSRLLSDRFSAERPKGSFSTLEIQRTEQGDSAMYLCASSFVEEQFFGPGTRLTVL.

Only a few counts were recorded for this clonotype. The rearrangement joins TRBV3-1 to TRBJ2-2; D not certain. Germline V gene sequence: CDR1 LGHDT, CDR2 YNNKEL (reference sequence). Trimming removed 1 base at V and 4 bases at J, with 16 bases between. The CDR3 length is 17 residues. CDR3 protein: CASSQGTRYPPTGELFF. The CDR3 region has the DNA TGTGCCAGCAGCCAAGGTACTCGCTACCCCCCCACCGGGGAGCTGTTTTTT. The whole variable domain, remainder taken from reference TRBV3-1 and TRBJ2-2, is DTAVSQTPKYLVTQMGNDKSIKCEQNLGHDTMYWYKQDSKKFLKIMFSYNNKELIINETVPNRFSPKSPDKAHLNLHINSLELGDSAVYFCASSQGTRYPPTGELFFGEGSRLTVL.

V is TRBV16 and J is TRBJ1-1; 10 positions match TRBD1. CDR3 size: 14 residues. From germline, CDR1 is KGHSY and CDR2 FQNENV. With V trimmed by 3 bases and J by 5 bases, 3 bases remained unmatched. The DNA for the CDR3 is TGTGCCAGCAGCCATCTGGACAGGGGGACTGAAGCTTTCTTT. Protein product: CASSHLDRGTEAFF.

This clonotype was seen many times. The chain joins TRBV6-2 or TRBV6-3 to TRBJ2-1, with no clear D. V lost 1 base to trimming and J lost 7 bases, with 14 bases between them. The CDR3 has 15 amino acids. Per the germline V gene, CDR1 is MNHEY and CDR2 is SVGEGT. CDR3 bases: TGTGCCAGCAGTTACTATATGGTATTGGGTAATGAGCAGTTCTTC. Its protein product is CASSYYMVLGNEQFF.

The table lists this clonotype with many counts. The chain carries TRBV20-1 and TRBJ2-7; 8 bases align to TRBD1. This CDR3 has 16 residues. The germline V gene encodes CDR1 DFQATT and CDR2 SNEGSKA (reference sequence). The J segment lost 1 base and the V segment lost 3 bases, leaving 11 bases of the junction unmatched. CDR3 sequence: CSARFPGTGNSYEQYF. CDR3 coding DNA: TGCAGTGCTAGGTTCCCAGGGACAGGAAATTCCTACGAGCAGTACTTC.

This clonotype was seen repeatedly, ten times or more. The chain recombines TRBV29-1 with TRBJ2-3; unclear D gene. Germline CDR1 is SQVTM and CDR2 is ANQGSEA. This CDR3 contains 13 residues. The germline V and J ends were trimmed by 4 bases and 5 bases, with 13 bases remaining between them. This chain's CDR3 is CSVVRYLQDTQYF. CDR3 DNA sequence: TGCAGCGTTGTTAGATACCTCCAAGATACGCAGTATTTT.

This clonotype was detected many times. V and J are TRBV7-9 and TRBJ1-4, with 7 bases aligning to TRBD1. Germline V lookup: CDR1 SEHNR, CDR2 FQNEAQ (reference sequence). Trimming removed 1 base from V and 7 bases from J; junction bases left unmatched: 9. The CDR3 is 16 residues long. The chain's CDR3 is CASSLVPQGGGEKLFF. The CDR3 DNA follows: TGTGCCAGCAGCTTAGTCCCCCAGGGGGGGGGTGAAAAACTGTTTTTT.

There are many counts of this clonotype. The chain uses TRBV13 and TRBJ2-3; a possible D gene is TRBD1 (5 bases). Trimming removed 3 bases at V and 5 bases at J, with 15 bases between. This CDR3 spans 15 amino acids. In germline, CDR1 is PRHDT, CDR2 FYEKMQ (reference sequence). The CDR3 DNA reads as TGTGCCAGCAGCTTCCGGGCCAGGGTGGTAGATACGCAGTATTTT. Its translation is CASSFRARVVDTQYF.

The chain recombines TRBV6-5 with TRBJ2-3; TRBD1 matches at 8 bases. The CDR3 extends over 17 amino acids. Germline assignment: CDR1 MNHEY and CDR2 SVGAGI. Unmatched junction bases numbered 13, after V lost 5 bases and J lost 3 bases. CDR3 nucleotides: TGTGCCAGCAGTCCTCGACAGGGGATTAGAAGAACAGATACGCAGTATTTT. Protein: CASSPRQGIRRTDTQYF.

This clonotype appeared many times. The chain combines TRBV4-3 with TRBJ2-7; 13 bases match TRBD2. V dropped 1 base and J dropped 1; count of bases not matched to a gene: 1. Per the germline V gene, CDR1 is LGHNA and CDR2 is YSLEER. The CDR3 consists of 16 residues. DNA of the CDR3: TGCGCCAGCAGCCAAGGACTAGCGGGGGGTTCCTACGAGCAGTACTTC. Amino acids: CASSQGLAGGSYEQYF.

This clonotype was observed at least ten times. The rearrangement links TRBV6-5 to TRBJ1-1; D is perhaps TRBD1 (6 bases). The CDR3 spans 15 residues. Germline CDR1 MNHEY, CDR2 SVGAGI. Trimming left V 6 bases short and J 0 bases short, with 14 bases between. The CDR3 sequence: CASRPQGSMNTEAFF. CDR3 nucleotides: TGTGCCAGCAGGCCCCAGGGGAGCATGAACACTGAAGCTTTCTTT.

This clonotype was observed a handful of times. This rearrangement joins TRBV28 to TRBJ1-2; TRBD1 matches 7 bases. Germline CDR1 and CDR2: MDHEN and SYDVKM. Trimming at V came to 2 bases and at J to 2 bases, leaving 8 bases not matched to a gene. The CDR3 consists of 16 residues. In DNA, the CDR3 is TGTGCCAGCAGTTTAATCGGGACAGCAACGAACTATGGCTACACCTTC. It is translated as CASSLIGTATNYGYTF.

This clonotype was observed at least ten times. The DNA of the CDR3 is TGTGCCAGTACCCCAGCATCAGGAGGGGTTAGCAATCAGCCCCAGCATTTT. This codes for CASTPASGGVSNQPQHF. The chain is built from TRBV19 and TRBJ1-5, with D possibly being TRBD1 (5 bases). V lost 7 bases, J lost 0 bases, and 19 bases lay in between. The CDR3 sequence is 17 residues long. Germline V gene lookup returns CDR1 LNHDA and CDR2 SQIVND (reference sequence).

The chain joins TRBV6-6 to TRBJ1-5, with 7 bases aligning to TRBD1. After removal of 0 bases from V and 3 bases from J, the junction contained 2 bases not matched to a gene. Germline V CDR1 and CDR2: MNHNY, SVGAGI (reference sequence). The CDR3 sequence is 15 residues long. The CDR3 DNA reads as TGTGCCAGCAGTTACTCAGGGGGCCACAATCAGCCCCAGCATTTT. Protein sequence: CASSYSGGHNQPQHF.